This T cell receptor (beta chain) appears in the sequencing data of a study of OX40 agonist ivuxolimab in advanced cancers. Study in general: The study reported partial responses in three patients: one hepatocellular carcinoma, two cutaneous melanoma.

Some clones are missing from TCRdb's copy, which holds only in-frame ones; the method was immunoSEQ multiplex PCR. The sample has roughly 90,000 clones; around 88% are singletons. Trimming removed 6 bases at V and 4 bases at J, with 17 bases between. The CDR3 has 15 amino acids. The germline CDR1 and CDR2 sequences are MNHEY and SVGAGI. General study results and limits: Averaging showed that CD8+ T cells had more expanded clones than CD4+ did. Among some nonresponders, normalized T-cell clonal expansion was also low.

With regard to this clone: What it binds is not known.

The J gene is TRBJ2-3, the V gene TRBV6-5; D perhaps matches TRBD1 (5 bases). The starting material was CD4+ or CD8+ T cells sorted from blood, obtained in a trial of the OX40 agonist ivuxolimab. This receptor was obtained from an adult with an advanced solid tumor such as melanoma, head and neck, liver or kidney cancer. CDR3 DNA sequence: TGTGCCAGCAGCCGATCGAGACAGTCGGCAGATACGCAGTATTTT. Amino acids: CASSRSRQSADTQYF.